The 7 T cell receptor beta chains in this list originate from one sample, sequenced in a study of T-cell memory formation after mild COVID-19. TCRdb ran MiXCR on the 5' RACE reads and lists one entry per CDR3 protein. The repertoire holds about 430,000 distinct CDR3 sequences, with roughly 26% as singletons. The sample was PBMCs or a T cell subset sorted from them (not recorded which). These receptor sequences come from an adult woman who had mild COVID-19 (a few samples of this study predate the infection). Cell type and time point are not known.

The rearrangement links TRBV5-8 to TRBJ1-1; no clear D gene. Germline assignment: CDR1 SGHTS and CDR2 YDEGEE. V shed 1 base and J shed 0 bases, with 4 bases lying between them. The CDR3 has 13 residues. The CDR3 DNA sequence: TGTGCCAGCAGCTTGATGATGAACACTGAAGCTTTCTTT. As protein: CASSLMMNTEAFF.

The chain has TRBV3-1 and TRBJ2-7; 9 bases are a match to TRBD2. V gave up 0 bases and J gave up 2 bases; unmatched junction bases: 8. CDR1 LGHDT and CDR2 YNNKEL come from the germline V gene (reference sequence). There are 17 residues in the CDR3. The CDR3 protein is CASSQEISGSITYEQYF. The CDR3, as DNA: TGTGCCAGCAGCCAAGAGATTAGCGGGAGTATAACCTACGAGCAGTACTTC.

This sequence joins TRBV30 and TRBJ1-1; possible D gene TRBD1, 5 bases. Trimming removed 2 bases at V and 4 bases at J, with 20 bases between. Germline CDR1 GTSNPN, CDR2 SVGIG (reference sequence). The CDR3 spans 16 residues. Here the CDR3 reads CAWSSPGAPQTTEAFF. The DNA for the CDR3 is TGTGCCTGGAGTTCTCCCGGGGCCCCGCAGACCACTGAAGCTTTCTTT.

This chain links TRBV5-1 with TRBJ2-7; 8 bases are shared with TRBD1. The CDR3 loop spans 15 amino acids. The germline V gene encodes CDR1 SGHRS and CDR2 YFSETQ. Trimming cost V 4 bases and J 3 bases; bases outside gene matches: 9. Written as DNA, the CDR3 is TGCGCCAGCAGCCGGACCGGACAGGGTAGCTACGAGCAGTACTTC. Translated: CASSRTGQGSYEQYF. The full variable domain, with the rest looked up from reference TRBV5-1 and TRBJ2-7, is KAGVTQTPRYLIKTRGQQVTLSCSPISGHRSVSWYQQTPGQGLQFLFEYFSETQRNKGNFPGRFSGRQFSNSRSEMNVSTLELGDSALYLCASSRTGQGSYEQYFGPGTRLTVT.

The chain carries TRBV3-1 and TRBJ2-5; a weak D match, TRBD2 (6 bases). Germline CDR1 is LGHDT and CDR2 is YNNKEL (reference sequence). V lost 0 bases, J lost 5 bases, and 10 bases lay in between. The CDR3 has 14 residues. The chain's CDR3 is CASSQDSLAETQYF. Here the CDR3 DNA reads TGTGCCAGCAGCCAAGATAGCCTAGCGGAGACCCAGTACTTC.

This chain uses TRBV9 with TRBJ2-7; D is possibly TRBD1 (6 bases). Germline assignment: CDR1 SGDLS and CDR2 YYNGEE. The V end was cut by 4 bases, the J end by 3 bases, with 17 bases between. The CDR3 is made up of 15 amino acids. This CDR3 reads CASSPWDNFNYEQYF. The CDR3 DNA is TGTGCCAGCAGCCCTTGGGACAACTTCAACTACGAGCAGTACTTC.

The CDR3 here is CASSPRTDLNTEAFF. The CDR3 DNA is TGCGCCAGCAGCCCTAGGACAGACCTGAACACTGAAGCTTTCTTT. This rearrangement joins TRBV5-1 to TRBJ1-1; D perhaps matches TRBD1 (6 bases). Germline CDR1 and CDR2: SGHRS and YFSETQ. V was cut by 4 bases and J by 0 bases, with 13 bases left in between. The CDR3 length is 15 residues.